These 10 T cell receptor beta chains originate from one sample sequenced in a study of T cell responses to AZD1222 COVID-19 vaccine. Some clones are missing from TCRdb's copy, which holds only in-frame ones; the method was immunoSEQ multiplex PCR. The table has roughly 66,000 clones, roughly four fifths seen once. The specimen was peripheral blood, collected on day 0 of AZD1222 vaccination. The receptors were gathered from an adult in good health.

This sequence joins TRBV15 and TRBJ2-2; 10 nucleotides line up with TRBD2. CDR1 LNHNV and CDR2 YYDKDF come from the germline V gene (reference sequence). This CDR3 spans 17 amino acids. Unmatched junction bases numbered 2, after V lost 1 base and J lost 0 bases. CDR3 sequence: CATSRGSGGPNTGELFF. CDR3 coding DNA: TGTGCCACCAGCAGAGGTAGCGGGGGGCCGAACACCGGGGAGCTGTTTTTT.

This chain joins TRBV6-5 and TRBJ1-3, with TRBD1 matching 7 bases. J was trimmed by 2 bases and V by 5 bases; bases with no gene match: 3. The CDR3 has 14 residues. Germline V gives CDR1 MNHEY, CDR2 SVGAGI. The CDR3 nucleotides are TGTGCCAGCAGTCCGGGGACAGCTGGAAACACCATATATTTT. It codes for CASSPGTAGNTIYF.

This chain links TRBV3-1 (or the pseudogene TRBV3-2) with TRBJ1-2, with D tentatively TRBD1 (5 bases). The CDR3 runs 14 residues. Trimming left V 0 bases short and J 8 bases short, with 13 bases between. In germline, CDR1 is LGHDT, CDR2 YNNKEL (reference sequence). The CDR3 reads CASSQDKGRGGYTF. As DNA, the CDR3 is TGTGCCAGCAGCCAAGATAAGGGGAGAGGGGGCTACACCTTC.

V is TRBV5-4 and J is TRBJ2-5; the D is unclear. Per the germline V gene, CDR1 is SGHNT and CDR2 is YYREEE (reference sequence). CDR3 size: 14 residues. Between the trimmed V and J ends, which lost 4 bases and 0 bases, there was a span of 10 bases. The CDR3 sequence: CASSPGPDQETQYF. CDR3 nucleotide sequence: TGTGCCAGCAGCCCCGGACCGGACCAAGAGACCCAGTACTTC.

The CDR3 spells CASSPTSGGSYEQYF. CDR3 nucleotides: TGTGCCAGCAGCCCGACTAGCGGAGGGTCCTACGAGCAGTACTTC. The rearrangement links TRBV4-2 to TRBJ2-7, with 9 positions matching TRBD2. In germline, CDR1 is LGHNA, CDR2 YNFKEQ. Trimming removed 4 bases from V and 1 base from J; junction bases left unmatched: 5. CDR3 length equals 15 residues.

This clone was seen more than once but under ten times. The CDR3 sequence is CASSILVNYGYTF. DNA for the CDR3: TGTGCCAGTAGTATATTAGTTAACTATGGCTACACCTTC. The chain recombines TRBV19 with TRBJ1-2, with D uncertain. V gave up 2 bases and J gave up 1 base, with 5 bases separating them. Germline assignment: CDR1 LNHDA and CDR2 SQIVND (reference sequence). The CDR3 totals 13 residues.

V is TRBV21-1 and J is TRBJ1-5; TRBD1, the D gene given by the table, was not confirmed from the DNA. TRBV21-1 is an annotated pseudogene. This CDR3 contains 14 residues. The CDR3 nucleotides are TGTGCCAGCGGAGAACAGGGTTGCAATCAGCCCCAGCATTTT. Encoded protein: CASGEQGCNQPQHF.

The rearrangement links TRBV4-2 to TRBJ2-1, with D tentatively TRBD1 (5 bases). The ends were cut back, 0 bases at V and 0 bases at J, with 12 bases in the middle. CDR1 is LGHNA and CDR2 is YNFKEQ in the germline V gene. This CDR3 comprises 17 residues. CDR3 region: CASSQDLDNYSYNEQFF. The CDR3 nucleotides read TGTGCCAGCAGCCAAGATCTGGACAACTACTCCTACAATGAGCAGTTCTTC.

The rearrangement joins TRBV9 to TRBJ1-4; D is unclear. The CDR3 covers 14 residues. CDR1 and CDR2 from the germline V gene are SGDLS and YYNGEE. The V end was cut by 3 bases, the J end by 0 bases, with 6 bases between. CDR3 amino acids: CASSDSTTNEKLFF. The CDR3 nucleotides read TGTGCCAGCAGCGACTCAACAACTAATGAAAAACTGTTTTTT.

The DNA for the CDR3 is TGTGCCAGCAGCGGACCTAGCGGGGGCTCAAACACAGATACGCAGTATTTT. Amino acids: CASSGPSGGSNTDTQYF. The chain has TRBV11-2 and TRBJ2-3; the match to TRBD2 covers 10 bases. CDR1 is SGHAT, CDR2 FQNNGV, per germline. V dropped 5 bases and J dropped 2; count of bases not matched to a gene: 10. The CDR3 length is 17 residues. Combining the CDR3 with reference TRBV11-2 and TRBJ2-3 gives the whole variable domain EAGVAQSPRYKIIEKRQSVAFWCNPISGHATLYWYQQILGQGPKLLIQFQNNGVVDDSQLPKDRFSAERLKGVDSTLKIQPAKLEDSAVYLCASSGPSGGSNTDTQYFGPGTRLTVL.